The 10 T cell receptor beta chains given below trace back to one sample, sequenced in a study of cytomegalovirus exposure and HLA in healthy donors. Produced via immunoSEQ multiplex PCR; TCRdb's table is partial and in-frame only. Of fewer than 200,000 clones in the sample, roughly nine tenths were seen once. Sequencing input: PBMCs. Receptor source: a man aged 25 to 45 in good health and CMV-seropositive.

V usage is TRBV30 and J usage is TRBJ2-5, with D possibly matching TRBD2 (5 bases). Germline V gene data show CDR1 as GTSNPN and CDR2 as SVGIG (reference sequence). The CDR3 is made up of 12 amino acids. The V gene lost 8 bases and the J gene lost 5 bases, with 15 bases spanning the gap. CDR3: CAAGLGRETQYF. The CDR3, as DNA: TGTGCCGCCGGACTCGGGCGTGAGACCCAGTACTTC.

There are a few counts of this clone. This chain links TRBV5-4 with TRBJ2-7; the D is unclear. V lost 1 base and J lost 2, with 7 bases in between. The CDR3 length is 13 residues. Germline lookup yields CDR1 SGHNT and CDR2 YYREEE (reference sequence). CDR3 coding DNA: TGTGCCAGCAGCTTGCACTTCACCTACGAGCAGTACTTC. Translated: CASSLHFTYEQYF.

This chain links TRBV7-6 with TRBJ1-1; D is possibly TRBD1 (6 bases). V shed 0 bases and J shed 4 bases, with 12 bases lying between them. From germline, CDR1 is SGHVS and CDR2 FNYEAQ. The CDR3 has 15 amino acids. The CDR3 here is CASSLAAGGGTEAFF. CDR3 nucleotide sequence: TGTGCCAGCAGCTTAGCGGCGGGGGGCGGCACTGAAGCTTTCTTT.

The chain is built from TRBV4-1 and TRBJ1-2; D might be TRBD1 (5 bases). The length of the CDR3 is 17 residues. With 1 base removed from V and 1 base from J, the gap between germline ends came to 16 bases. CDR1 MGHRA and CDR2 YSYEKL come from the germline V gene. The CDR3 bases are TGCGCCAGCAGCCAAGGGAACGGGGGGAGGTTTAACTATGGCTACACCTTC. This sequence encodes CASSQGNGGRFNYGYTF.

This chain joins TRBV6-5 and TRBJ1-2, with D maybe TRBD1 (6 bases). The CDR3 sequence is 13 residues long. Germline CDR1 reads MNHEY; CDR2 reads SVGAGI. Trimming cost V 6 bases and J 5 bases, with 13 bases left between them. The CDR3, as DNA: TGTGCCAGCAGGTCCGACAGGTTTTATGGCTACACCTTC. This translates into CASRSDRFYGYTF.

V gene TRBV5-1 combines with J gene TRBJ1-1; no reliable D call. V dropped 0 bases and J dropped 3 bases, with 6 bases sitting between them. CDR3 size: 13 residues. Germline CDR1 SGHRS, CDR2 YFSETQ. CDR3 sequence: CASSLEWDTEAFF. DNA of the CDR3: TGCGCCAGCAGCTTGGAGTGGGACACTGAAGCTTTCTTT.

The chain uses TRBV4-3 and TRBJ2-7; D gene unclear. V was trimmed by 0 bases and J by 3 bases, leaving 12 bases between them. CDR1 is LGHNA, CDR2 YSLEER, per germline. The CDR3 is 15 amino acids. DNA for the CDR3: TGCGCCAGCAGCCAAGATCGCAGGCGCAACTACGAGCAGTACTTC. Amino acids: CASSQDRRRNYEQYF.

The chain uses TRBV6-6 and TRBJ1-5, with a possible D match to TRBD1 (5 bases). The CDR3 contains 15 residues. The V end was cut by 0 bases, the J end by 2 bases, with 8 bases between. Germline CDR1 and CDR2: MNHNY and SVGAGI (reference sequence). Here the CDR3 DNA reads TGTGCCAGCAGTTACTCGTGGGGGGGCAATCAGCCCCAGCATTTT. Translating it yields CASSYSWGGNQPQHF.

The chain combines TRBV28 with TRBJ1-5; maybe TRBD1 (6 bases). The CDR3 runs 15 residues. The germline V and J ends were trimmed by 5 bases and 0 bases, with 11 bases remaining between them. Germline CDR1 MDHEN, CDR2 SYDVKM. Written as DNA, the CDR3 is TGTGCCAGCAGTAGGGGGGACGGTAGCAATCAGCCCCAGCATTTT. It encodes CASSRGDGSNQPQHF.

This clone was recorded once. This chain links TRBV9 with TRBJ2-1, with TRBD2 identical over 12 bases. This CDR3 has 16 residues. Germline V gene lookup returns CDR1 SGDLS and CDR2 YYNGEE. V shed 4 bases and J 4 bases; nucleotides not matched to a gene: 6. The CDR3 coding sequence is TGTGCCAGCAGCCCTCGACTAGCGGGGGTTTACAATGAGCAGTTCTTC. This sequence encodes CASSPRLAGVYNEQFF.